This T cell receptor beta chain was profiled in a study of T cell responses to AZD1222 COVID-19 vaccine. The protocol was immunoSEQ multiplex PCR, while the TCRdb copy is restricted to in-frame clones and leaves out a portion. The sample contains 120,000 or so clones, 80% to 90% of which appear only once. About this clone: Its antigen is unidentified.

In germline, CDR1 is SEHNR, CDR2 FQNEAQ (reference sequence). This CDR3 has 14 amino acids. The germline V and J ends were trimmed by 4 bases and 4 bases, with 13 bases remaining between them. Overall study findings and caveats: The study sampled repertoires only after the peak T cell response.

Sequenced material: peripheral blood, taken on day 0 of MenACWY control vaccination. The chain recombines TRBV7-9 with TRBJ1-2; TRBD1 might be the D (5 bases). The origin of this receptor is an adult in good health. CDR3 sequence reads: CASSSFEDTYGYTF. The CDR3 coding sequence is TGTGCCAGCAGCTCATTCGAGGACACCTATGGCTACACCTTC.